This T cell receptor (beta chain) stems from a study of blood T cells in healthy people across ages. Of note for this clonotype: Its antigen is currently unknown.

Russia was home to the donors, healthy Caucasian individuals aged 6 to 90. Each sample gave at least 7 million isolated PBMCs. Study results and limitations: PBMCs were not sorted, which prevented a conclusive comparison of naive versus antigen-experienced cells. Compared with aged donors, long-lived donors showed fewer expanded clones, suggesting selection.

This CDR3 has 15 amino acids. J was trimmed by 7 bases and V by 4 bases; bases with no gene match: 9. CDR1 and CDR2 from the germline V gene are MGHDK and SYGVNS. A second PCR of about 7 to 12 cycles used a sample-barcoded 5' primer and a J-beta primer mix. MiXCR, run by TCRdb on the 5' RACE reads, gives a single entry per CDR3 protein. The table has about 400,000 distinct CDR3 sequences, over 45% seen once. The clonotype was recovered from a man aged 60 to 75 in good health. Sequencing input: blood. The V and J genes are TRBV25-1 and TRBJ2-7, with TRBD1 identical over 11 bases. The CDR3 here is CASSGVDRGLGEQYF. In nucleotides, the CDR3 is TGTGCCAGCAGTGGGGTGGACAGGGGGCTCGGAGAGCAGTACTTC.